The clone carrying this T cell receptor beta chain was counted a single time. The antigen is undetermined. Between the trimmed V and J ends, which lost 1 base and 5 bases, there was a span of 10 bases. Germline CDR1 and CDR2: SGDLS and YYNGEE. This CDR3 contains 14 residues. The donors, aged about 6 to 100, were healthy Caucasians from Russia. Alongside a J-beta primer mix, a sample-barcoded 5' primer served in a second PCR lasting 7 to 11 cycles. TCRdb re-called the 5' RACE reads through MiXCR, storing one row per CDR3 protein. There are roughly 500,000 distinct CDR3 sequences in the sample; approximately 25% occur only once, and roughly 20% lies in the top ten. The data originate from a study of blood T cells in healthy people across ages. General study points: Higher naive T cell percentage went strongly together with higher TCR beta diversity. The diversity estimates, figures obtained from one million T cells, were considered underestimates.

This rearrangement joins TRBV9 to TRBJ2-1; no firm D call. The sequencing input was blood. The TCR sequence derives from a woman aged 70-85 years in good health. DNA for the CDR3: TGTGCCAGCAGCGTAACCCAACTGCACAATGAGCAGTTCTTC. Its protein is CASSVTQLHNEQFF.